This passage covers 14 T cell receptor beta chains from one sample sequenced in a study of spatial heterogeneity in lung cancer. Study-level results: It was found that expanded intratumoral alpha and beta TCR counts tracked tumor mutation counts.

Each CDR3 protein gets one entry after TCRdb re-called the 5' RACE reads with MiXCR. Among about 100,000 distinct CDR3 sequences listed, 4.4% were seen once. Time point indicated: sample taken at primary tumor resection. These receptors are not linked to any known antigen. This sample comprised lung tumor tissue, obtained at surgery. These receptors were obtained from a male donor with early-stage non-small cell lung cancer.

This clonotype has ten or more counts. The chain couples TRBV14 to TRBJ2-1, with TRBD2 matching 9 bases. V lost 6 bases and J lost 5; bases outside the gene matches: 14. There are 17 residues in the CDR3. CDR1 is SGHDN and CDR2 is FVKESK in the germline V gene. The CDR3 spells CASSKSLSGRPDNEQFF. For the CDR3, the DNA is TGTGCCAGCAGTAAATCCTTAAGCGGGAGGCCAGACAATGAGCAGTTCTTC.

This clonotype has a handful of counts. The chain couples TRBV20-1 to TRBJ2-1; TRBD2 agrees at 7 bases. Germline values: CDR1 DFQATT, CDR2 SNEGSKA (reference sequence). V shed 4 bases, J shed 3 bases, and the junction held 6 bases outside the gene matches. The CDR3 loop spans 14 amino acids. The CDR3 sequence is CSAKGLADYNEQFF. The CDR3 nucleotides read TGCAGTGCTAAGGGCCTAGCGGACTACAATGAGCAGTTCTTC.

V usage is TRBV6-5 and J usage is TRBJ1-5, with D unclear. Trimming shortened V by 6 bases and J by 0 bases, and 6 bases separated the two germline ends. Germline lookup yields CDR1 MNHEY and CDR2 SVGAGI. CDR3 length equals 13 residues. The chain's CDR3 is CASRMYSNQPQHF. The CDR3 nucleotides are TGTGCCAGCAGAATGTATAGCAATCAGCCCCAGCATTTT.

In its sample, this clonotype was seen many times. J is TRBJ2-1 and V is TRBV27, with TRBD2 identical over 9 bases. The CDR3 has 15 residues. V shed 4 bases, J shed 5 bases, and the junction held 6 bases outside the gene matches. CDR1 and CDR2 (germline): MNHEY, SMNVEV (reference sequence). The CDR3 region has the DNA TGTGCCAGCAGTTCACGACTAGCGGTTAACAATGAGCAGTTCTTC. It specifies CASSSRLAVNNEQFF.

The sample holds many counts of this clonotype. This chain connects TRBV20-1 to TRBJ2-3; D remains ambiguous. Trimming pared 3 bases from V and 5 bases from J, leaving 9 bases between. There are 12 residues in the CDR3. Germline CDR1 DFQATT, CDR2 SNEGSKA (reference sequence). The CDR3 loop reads CSASQSVDTQYF. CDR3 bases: TGCAGTGCTAGCCAATCCGTAGATACGCAGTATTTT.

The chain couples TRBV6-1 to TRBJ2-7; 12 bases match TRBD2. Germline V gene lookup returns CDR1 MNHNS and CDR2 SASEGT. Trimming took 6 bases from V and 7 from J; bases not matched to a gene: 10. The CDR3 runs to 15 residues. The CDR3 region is CASSGRLAGAGEQYF. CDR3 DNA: TGTGCCAGCAGCGGGAGACTAGCGGGAGCTGGTGAGCAGTACTTC.

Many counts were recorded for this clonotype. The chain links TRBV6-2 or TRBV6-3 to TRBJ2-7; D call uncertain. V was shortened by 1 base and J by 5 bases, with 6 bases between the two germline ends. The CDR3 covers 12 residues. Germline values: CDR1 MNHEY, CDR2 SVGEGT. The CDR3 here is CASSYWVNEQYF. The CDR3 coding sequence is TGTGCCAGCAGTTACTGGGTTAACGAGCAGTACTTC.

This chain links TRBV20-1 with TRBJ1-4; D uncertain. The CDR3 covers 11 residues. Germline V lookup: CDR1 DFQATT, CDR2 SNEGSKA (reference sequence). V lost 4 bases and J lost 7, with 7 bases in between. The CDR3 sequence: CSANYGEKLFF. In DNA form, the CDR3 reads TGCAGTGCTAATTATGGTGAAAAACTGTTTTTT.

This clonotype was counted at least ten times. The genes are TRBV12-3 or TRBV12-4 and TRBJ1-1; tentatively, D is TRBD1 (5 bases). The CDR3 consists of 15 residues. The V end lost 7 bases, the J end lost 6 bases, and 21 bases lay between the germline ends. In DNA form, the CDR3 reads TGTGCCAGCACCGCCTGGGGACGCCGAGGCGCTGAAGCTTTCTTT. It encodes CASTAWGRRGAEAFF.

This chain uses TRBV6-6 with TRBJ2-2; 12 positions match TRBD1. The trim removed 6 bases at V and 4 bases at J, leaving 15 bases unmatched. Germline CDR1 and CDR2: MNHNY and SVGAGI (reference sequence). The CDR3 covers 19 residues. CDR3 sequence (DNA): TGTGCCAGCAGCGATGTAGGGACAGGGGGCATCTCGGGCACCGGGGAGCTGTTTTTT. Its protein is CASSDVGTGGISGTGELFF.

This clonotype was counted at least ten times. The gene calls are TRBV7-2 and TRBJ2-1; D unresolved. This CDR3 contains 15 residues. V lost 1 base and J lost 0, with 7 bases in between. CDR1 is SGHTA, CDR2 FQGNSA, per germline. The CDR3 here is CASSLDRSSYNEQFF. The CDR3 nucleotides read TGTGCCAGCAGCTTAGATAGGAGCTCCTACAATGAGCAGTTCTTC.

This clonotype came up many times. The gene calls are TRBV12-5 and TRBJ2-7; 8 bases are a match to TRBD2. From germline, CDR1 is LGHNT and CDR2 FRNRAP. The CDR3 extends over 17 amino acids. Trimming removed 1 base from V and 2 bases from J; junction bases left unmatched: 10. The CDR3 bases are TGTGCTAGTGGTTTGGAACTAGCGGTCCCGGGGACCTACGAGCAGTACTTC. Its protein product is CASGLELAVPGTYEQYF.

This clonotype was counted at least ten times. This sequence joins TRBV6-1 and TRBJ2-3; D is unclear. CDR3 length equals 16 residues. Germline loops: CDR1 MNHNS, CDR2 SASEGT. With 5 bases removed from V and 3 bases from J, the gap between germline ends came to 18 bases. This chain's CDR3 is CASSYFRRANTDTQYF. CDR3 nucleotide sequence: TGTGCCAGCAGTTACTTTAGAAGGGCCAATACAGATACGCAGTATTTT.

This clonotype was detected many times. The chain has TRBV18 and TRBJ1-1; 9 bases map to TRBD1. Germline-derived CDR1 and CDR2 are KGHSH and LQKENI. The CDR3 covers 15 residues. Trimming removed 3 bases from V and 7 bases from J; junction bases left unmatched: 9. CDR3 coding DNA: TGTGCCAGCTCACCGGGCCGGACAGGGGCTAATGAAGCTTTCTTT. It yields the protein CASSPGRTGANEAFF. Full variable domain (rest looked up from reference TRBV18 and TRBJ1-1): NAGVMQNPRHLVRRRGQEARLRCSPMKGHSHVYWYRQLPEEGLKFMVYLQKENIIDESGMPKERFSAEFPKEGPSILRIQQVVRGDSAAYFCASSPGRTGANEAFFGQGTRLTVV.